Listed below are T cell receptor beta chains from one sample, sequenced in a study of control samples from healthy donors and cancer patients. Produced via immunoSEQ multiplex PCR; TCRdb's table is partial and in-frame only. The sample holds 150,000 to 200,000 clones, around 94% seen once. Sequenced input: blood. All receptors come from a woman younger than 35 in good health. Both conserved end residues are trimmed from each CDR3.

>13|TRBJ1-2|TRBV25-1
ASSEFGDRVYGYT
>14|TRBJ1-5|TRBV6-1
ASSEAQGRVNQPQH
>13|TRBJ2-1|TRBV27
ASSFYPLAGDEQF
>12|TRBJ1-2|TRBV7-2
ASSLQALTYGYT
>11|TRBJ1-4|TRBV7-9
ASSLTALDKLF
>10|TRBJ1-2|TRBV7-9
ASSLDNYGYT
>10|TRBJ2-1|TRBV9
ASSASLYEQF
>14|TRBJ1-2|TRBV4-3
ASSQGVEGEIYGYT
>13|TRBJ1-1|TRBV27
ASRPLLERNTEAF
>12|TRBJ1-2|TRBV5-1
ASSLEGTNYGYT
>11|TRBJ2-7|TRBV6-1
ASSEGGPYEQY
>12|TRBJ2-7|TRBV24-1
ATSDPGQSYEQY
>10|TRBJ1-5|TRBV12-5
ASGLGPQPQH
>15|TRBJ2-7|TRBV6-1
ASSEVRGQGYSYEQY
>10|TRBJ1-3|TRBV19
ASRQYRNTIY
>13|TRBJ1-5|TRBV9
ASSVDEGLNQPQH
>13|TRBJ1-3|TRBV19
ASSQSRSSGNTIY
>17|TRBJ1-3|TRBV7-6
ASSPDGDWRGSQGNTIY
>12|TRBJ2-7|TRBV3-1/TRBV3-2
ASSQRGSGAEQY
>14|TRBJ2-1|TRBV18
ASSPGDRITSAEQF
>13|TRBJ2-3|TRBV5-4
ASSFRDGREDTQY
>11|TRBJ2-7|TRBV5-1
ASSLEGSKEQY